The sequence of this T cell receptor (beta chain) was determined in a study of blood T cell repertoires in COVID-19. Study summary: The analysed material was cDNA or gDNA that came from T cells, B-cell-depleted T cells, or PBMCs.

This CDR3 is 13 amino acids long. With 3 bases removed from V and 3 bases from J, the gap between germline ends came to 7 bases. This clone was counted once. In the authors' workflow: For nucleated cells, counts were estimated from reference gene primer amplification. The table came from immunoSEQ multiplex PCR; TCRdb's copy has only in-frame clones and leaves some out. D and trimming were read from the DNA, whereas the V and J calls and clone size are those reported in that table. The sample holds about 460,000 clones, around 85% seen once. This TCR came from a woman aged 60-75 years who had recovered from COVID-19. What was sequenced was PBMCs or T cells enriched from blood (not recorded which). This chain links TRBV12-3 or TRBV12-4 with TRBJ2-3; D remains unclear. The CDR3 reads CASSFSVTDTQYF. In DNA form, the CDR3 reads TGTGCCAGCAGTTTTTCGGTGACAGATACGCAGTATTTT.